What follows are 11 T cell receptor beta chains derived from one specimen sequenced in a study of CD8+CD57+ T cells in acquired aplastic anemia. The TCR beta profiling, which covered VDJ combination and CDR3 sequence, was carried out using genomic DNA as the template. Via MiXCR, TCRdb re-called the reads, giving one row per CDR3 protein. Of roughly 150,000 distinct CDR3 sequences in the sample, roughly 48% were seen once. Sequenced sample: sorted CD4+, CD8+, or CD8+CD57+ T cells (not recorded which) from PBMCs. These TCRs come from a human donor in good health.

The chain couples TRBV27 to TRBJ1-6; TRBD1 might be the D (5 bases). Germline-derived CDR1 and CDR2 are MNHEY and SMNVEV (reference sequence). The CDR3 length is 13 residues. Trimming removed 7 bases from V and 11 bases from J, with 15 bases in between. The CDR3 spells CASKGVGLAPLHF. The CDR3 coding sequence is TGTGCCAGCAAAGGGGTAGGATTGGCACCCCTCCACTTT.

This clonotype appeared many times. The chain is built from TRBV7-2 and TRBJ2-6, with D perhaps TRBD1 (6 bases). This CDR3 has 17 amino acids. Trimming shortened V by 0 bases and J by 0 bases, and 9 bases separated the two germline ends. Germline CDR1 is SGHTA and CDR2 is FQGNSA. DNA for the CDR3: TGTGCCAGCAGCTTAGCCTACAGGGACTCTGGGGCCAACGTCCTGACTTTC. Encoded protein: CASSLAYRDSGANVLTF.

In its sample, this clonotype was seen many times. The V call is TRBV3-1, the J call TRBJ1-6, with 7 bases identical to TRBD1. Germline values: CDR1 LGHDT, CDR2 YNNKEL (reference sequence). This CDR3 comprises 15 residues. The ends lost 1 base at V and 6 bases at J; junction bases unmatched: 3. The CDR3 is CASSQAGQVNSPLHF. In DNA form, the CDR3 reads TGTGCCAGCAGCCAAGCCGGACAGGTTAATTCACCCCTCCACTTT.

With regard to this clonotype: A much larger clone lies a single base off, so this may be a read error. The chain joins TRBV19 to TRBJ2-1; D may correspond to TRBD1 or TRBD2 (6 bases each). CDR1 LNHDA and CDR2 SQIVND come from the germline V gene (reference sequence). This CDR3 spans 15 amino acids. The CDR3, as DNA: TGTGCCAGTAGTATTAGGGGTAGGGGGGCCGCTGAGCAGCTCTTC. Amino acid sequence: CASSIRGRGAAEQLF.

V and J are TRBV5-4 and TRBJ2-1; TRBD2 matches at 9 bases. The J segment lost 0 bases and the V segment lost 3 bases, leaving 7 bases of the junction unmatched. CDR3 size: 17 residues. Germline CDR1 and CDR2: SGHNT and YYREEE (reference sequence). The CDR3 spells CASSSLAGMSSYNEQFF. Here the CDR3 DNA reads TGTGCCAGCAGCTCGCTAGCGGGGATGAGCTCCTACAATGAGCAGTTCTTC.

The sample holds many counts of this clonotype. The chain carries TRBV7-3 and TRBJ2-3; TRBD2 matches 12 bases. CDR3 length equals 16 residues. Per germline, CDR1 SGHTA and CDR2 FQGTGA. After removal of 3 bases from V and 1 base from J, the junction contained 2 bases not matched to a gene. The CDR3 is CASSLGLAGGTDTQYF. In DNA, the CDR3 is TGTGCCAGCAGCTTGGGACTAGCGGGCGGCACAGATACGCAGTATTTT.

The gene calls are TRBV19 and TRBJ2-3; 7 bases are a match to TRBD1. Germline V gives CDR1 LNHDA, CDR2 SQIVND (reference sequence). The CDR3 extends over 14 amino acids. V shed 8 bases, J shed 2 bases, and the junction held 7 bases outside the gene matches. The DNA for the CDR3 is TGTGCCAGTTTCTCCGGACAGGACACAGATACGCAGTATTTT. As protein: CASFSGQDTDTQYF.

The V and J genes are TRBV2 and TRBJ2-7; D gene unclear. The length of the CDR3 is 13 residues. From germline, CDR1 is SNHLY and CDR2 FYNNEI. V was cut by 1 base and J by 2 bases, with 6 bases left in between. CDR3 sequence reads: CASSEVPTYEQYF. Here the CDR3 DNA reads TGTGCCAGCAGTGAAGTACCCACCTACGAGCAGTACTTC.

V and J are TRBV19 and TRBJ2-5; 10 bases are a match to TRBD2. The ends lost 5 bases at V and 5 bases at J; junction bases unmatched: 11. The CDR3 has 16 residues. Germline V gene data show CDR1 as LNHDA and CDR2 as SQIVND (reference sequence). The CDR3 reads CASSLLSGGLRETQYF. CDR3 DNA sequence: TGTGCCAGTAGTCTCCTTAGCGGGGGGTTGAGGGAGACCCAGTACTTC.

This clonotype showed up just once. The V call is TRBV7-9, the J call TRBJ1-2; no clear D gene. This CDR3 is 13 amino acids long. Trimming cost V 5 bases and J 4 bases, with 11 bases left between them. Germline-derived CDR1 and CDR2 are SEHNR and FQNEAQ (reference sequence). The CDR3 DNA follows: TGTGCCAGCAGCCGAGTGACTAGCTATGGCTACACCTTC. As protein: CASSRVTSYGYTF.

This clonotype occurred many times. The chain uses TRBV11-2 and TRBJ1-1, with TRBD1 matching over 7 bases. V was pared by 4 bases and J by 0 bases, with 14 bases of the junction left unmatched. Per the germline V gene, CDR1 is SGHAT and CDR2 is FQNNGV. There are 18 residues in the CDR3. The CDR3 DNA is TGTGCCAGCAGCTCTCCGACAGGGCGGGGGGAAGTGAACACTGAAGCTTTCTTT. Translated: CASSSPTGRGEVNTEAFF.